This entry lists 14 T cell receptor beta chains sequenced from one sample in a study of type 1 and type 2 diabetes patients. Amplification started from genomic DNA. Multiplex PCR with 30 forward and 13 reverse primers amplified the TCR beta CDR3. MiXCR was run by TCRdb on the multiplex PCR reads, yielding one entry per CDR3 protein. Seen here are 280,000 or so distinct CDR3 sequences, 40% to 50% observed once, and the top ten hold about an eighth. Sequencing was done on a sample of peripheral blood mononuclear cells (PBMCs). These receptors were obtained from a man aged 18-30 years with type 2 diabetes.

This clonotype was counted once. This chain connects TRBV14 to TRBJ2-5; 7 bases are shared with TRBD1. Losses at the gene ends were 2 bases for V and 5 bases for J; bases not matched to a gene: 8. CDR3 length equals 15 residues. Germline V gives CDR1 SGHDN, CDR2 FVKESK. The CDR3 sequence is CASSQPRQGFETQYF. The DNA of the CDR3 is TGTGCCAGCAGCCAACCTCGACAGGGCTTCGAGACCCAGTACTTC.

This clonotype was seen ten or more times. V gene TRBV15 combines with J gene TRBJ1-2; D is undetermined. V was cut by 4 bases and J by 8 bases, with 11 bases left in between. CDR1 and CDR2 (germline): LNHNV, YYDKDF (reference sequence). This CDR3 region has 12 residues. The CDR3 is CATSMDLRGYTF. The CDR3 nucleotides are TGTGCCACCAGCATGGATTTGAGGGGCTACACCTTC. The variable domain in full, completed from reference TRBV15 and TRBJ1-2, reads DAMVIQNPRYQVTQFGKPVTLSCSQTLNHNVMYWYQQKSSQAPKLLFHYYDKDFNNEADTPDNFQSRRPNTSFCFLDIRSPGLGDTAMYLCATSMDLRGYTFGSGTRLTVV.

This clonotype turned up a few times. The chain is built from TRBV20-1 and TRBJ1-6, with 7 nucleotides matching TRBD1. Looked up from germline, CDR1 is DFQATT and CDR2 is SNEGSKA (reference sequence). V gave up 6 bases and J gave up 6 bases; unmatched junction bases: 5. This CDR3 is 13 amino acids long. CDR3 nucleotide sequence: TGCAGTGCCGCGGGACAGCCTAATTCACCCCTCCACTTT. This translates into CSAAGQPNSPLHF.

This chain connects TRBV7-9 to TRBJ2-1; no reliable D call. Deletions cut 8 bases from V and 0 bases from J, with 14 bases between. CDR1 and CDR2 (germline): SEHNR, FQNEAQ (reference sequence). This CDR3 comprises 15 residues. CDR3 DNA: TGTGCCAGCTCCCATTCGGGCAGCTCCTACAATGAGCAGTTCTTC. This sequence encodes CASSHSGSSYNEQFF. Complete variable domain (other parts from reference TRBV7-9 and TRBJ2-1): DTGVSQNPRHKITKRGQNVTFRCDPISEHNRLYWYRQTLGQGPEFLTYFQNEAQLEKSRLLSDRFSAERPKGSFSTLEIQRTEQGDSAMYLCASSHSGSSYNEQFFGPGTRLTVL.

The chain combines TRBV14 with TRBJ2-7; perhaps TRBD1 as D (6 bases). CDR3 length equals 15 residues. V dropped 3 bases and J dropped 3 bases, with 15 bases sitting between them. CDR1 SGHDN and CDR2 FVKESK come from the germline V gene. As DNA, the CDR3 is TGTGCCAGCAGCCAGGGGGCAGGGCGATACTACGAGCAGTACTTC. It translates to CASSQGAGRYYEQYF. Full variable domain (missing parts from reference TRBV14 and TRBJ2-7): EAGVTQFPSHSVIEKGQTVTLRCDPISGHDNLYWYRRVMGKEIKFLLHFVKESKQDESGMPNNRFLAERTGGTYSTLKVQPAELEDSGVYFCASSQGAGRYYEQYFGPGTRLTVT.

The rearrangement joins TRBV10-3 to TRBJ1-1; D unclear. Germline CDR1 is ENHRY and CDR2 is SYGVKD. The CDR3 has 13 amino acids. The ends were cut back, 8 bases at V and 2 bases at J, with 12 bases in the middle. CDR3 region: CAIRSALNTEAFF. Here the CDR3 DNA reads TGTGCCATCCGGAGTGCCCTCAACACTGAAGCTTTCTTT.

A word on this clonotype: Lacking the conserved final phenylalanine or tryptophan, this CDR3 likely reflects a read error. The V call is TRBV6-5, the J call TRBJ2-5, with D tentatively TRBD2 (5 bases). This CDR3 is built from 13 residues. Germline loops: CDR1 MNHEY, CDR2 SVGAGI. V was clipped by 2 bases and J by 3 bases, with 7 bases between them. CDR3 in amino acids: CASSYRGEETQYS. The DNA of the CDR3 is TGTGCCAGCAGTTACCGGGGAGAAGAGACCCAGTACTCC.

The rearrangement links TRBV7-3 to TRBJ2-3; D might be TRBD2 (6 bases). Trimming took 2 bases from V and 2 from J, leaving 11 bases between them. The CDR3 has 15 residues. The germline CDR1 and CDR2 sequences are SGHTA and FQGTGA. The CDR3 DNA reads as TGTGCCAGCAGCTTATCCGCGGGGCCCACAGATACGCAGTATTTT. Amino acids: CASSLSAGPTDTQYF.

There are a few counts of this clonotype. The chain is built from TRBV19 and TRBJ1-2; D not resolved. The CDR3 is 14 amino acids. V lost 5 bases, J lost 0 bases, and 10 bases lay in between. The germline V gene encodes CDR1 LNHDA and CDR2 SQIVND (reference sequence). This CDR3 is CASSPSDPNYGYTF. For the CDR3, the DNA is TGTGCCAGTAGTCCATCCGACCCTAACTATGGCTACACCTTC.

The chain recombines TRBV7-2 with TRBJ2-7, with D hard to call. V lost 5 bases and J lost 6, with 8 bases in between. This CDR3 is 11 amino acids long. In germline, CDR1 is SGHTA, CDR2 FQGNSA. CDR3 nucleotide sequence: TGTGCCAGCAGCCAAATATCCGAGCAGTACTTC. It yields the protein CASSQISEQYF.

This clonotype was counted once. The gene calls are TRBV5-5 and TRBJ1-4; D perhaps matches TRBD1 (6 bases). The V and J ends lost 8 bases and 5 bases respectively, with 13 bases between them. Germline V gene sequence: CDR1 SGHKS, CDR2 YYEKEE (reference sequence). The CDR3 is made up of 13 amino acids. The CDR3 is CASRGAINEKLFF. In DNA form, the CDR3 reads TGTGCCAGTCGGGGGGCAATAAATGAAAAACTGTTTTTT.

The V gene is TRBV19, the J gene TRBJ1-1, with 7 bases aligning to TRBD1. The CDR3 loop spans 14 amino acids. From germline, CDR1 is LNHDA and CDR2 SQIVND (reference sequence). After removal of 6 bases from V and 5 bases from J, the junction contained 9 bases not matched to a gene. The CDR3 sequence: CASRQPRRGTEAFF. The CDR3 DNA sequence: TGTGCCAGTAGACAACCTCGCAGGGGGACTGAAGCTTTCTTT.

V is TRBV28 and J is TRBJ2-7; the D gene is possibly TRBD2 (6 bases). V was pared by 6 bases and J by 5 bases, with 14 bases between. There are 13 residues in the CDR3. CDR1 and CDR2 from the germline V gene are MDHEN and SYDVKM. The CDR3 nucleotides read TGTGCCAGCAGCAGAGATGGAGGGGACGAGCAGTACTTC. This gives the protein CASSRDGGDEQYF.

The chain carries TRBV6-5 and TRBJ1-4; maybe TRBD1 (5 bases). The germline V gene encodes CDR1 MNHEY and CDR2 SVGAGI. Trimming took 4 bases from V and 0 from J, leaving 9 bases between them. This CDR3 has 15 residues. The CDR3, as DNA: TGTGCCAGCAGTTTACAGGCCGCAACTAATGAAAAACTGTTTTTT. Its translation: CASSLQAATNEKLFF.